This TCR beta chain was obtained from a study of cytomegalovirus exposure and HLA in healthy donors. Germline assignment: CDR1 SGHRS and CDR2 YFSETQ. The CDR3 sequence is 14 residues long. Trimming took 6 bases from V and 6 from J; bases not matched to a gene: 7. The PCR employed 60 Vbeta primers together with 13 Jbeta primers. The table came from immunoSEQ multiplex PCR; TCRdb's copy has only in-frame clones and leaves some out. The sample's table shows fewer than 85,000 clones. Sequenced: PBMCs. V usage is TRBV5-1 and J usage is TRBJ2-3; 10 positions match TRBD1. This sequence was found in a female donor in good health and CMV-seropositive. Here the CDR3 reads CASKQGTGEDTQYF. The CDR3 region has the DNA TGCGCCAGCAAACAAGGGACAGGGGAGGATACGCAGTATTTT.